This TCR beta chain was identified during a study of T cell responses to AZD1222 COVID-19 vaccine. TCRdb's copy holds only in-frame clones and misses some; the assay was immunoSEQ multiplex PCR. This table holds around 78,000 clones, approximately 90% found once. The study's findings and limits: Among spike-specific TCRs, nearly half reportedly target unmutated variant regions. Among AZD1222 vaccinees, only six were seropositive at baseline. No day 14 peak samples; only post-peak repertoires were characterized.

About this clone: Its antigen is unknown.

Trimming stripped 5 bases from V and 2 bases from J, with 14 bases between. This CDR3 comprises 15 residues. Germline V gene data show CDR1 as SGHNT and CDR2 as YENEEA. The source of this sequence is an adult in good health. The sample consisted of peripheral blood, taken on day 0 of AZD1222 vaccination. The J gene is TRBJ2-3, the V gene TRBV11-3, with no clear D. The CDR3 region has the DNA TGTGCCAGCAGCCTCCGAAGTGCGCCCACAGATACGCAGTATTTT. This sequence encodes CASSLRSAPTDTQYF.